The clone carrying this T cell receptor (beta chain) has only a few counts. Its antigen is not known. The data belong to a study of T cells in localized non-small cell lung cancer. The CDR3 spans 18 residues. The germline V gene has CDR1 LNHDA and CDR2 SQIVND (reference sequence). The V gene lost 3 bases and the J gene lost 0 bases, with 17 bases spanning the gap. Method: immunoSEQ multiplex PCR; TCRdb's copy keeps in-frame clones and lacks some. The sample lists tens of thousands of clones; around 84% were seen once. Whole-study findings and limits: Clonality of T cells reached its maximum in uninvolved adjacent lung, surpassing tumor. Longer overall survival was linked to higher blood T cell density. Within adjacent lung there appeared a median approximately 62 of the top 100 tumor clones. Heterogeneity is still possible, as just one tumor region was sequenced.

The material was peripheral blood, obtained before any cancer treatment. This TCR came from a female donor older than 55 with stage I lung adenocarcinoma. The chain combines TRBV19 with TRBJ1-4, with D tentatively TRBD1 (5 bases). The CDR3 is CASSMGTGLRSTNEKLFF. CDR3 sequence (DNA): TGTGCCAGTAGTATGGGGACGGGGCTCCGATCAACTAATGAAAAACTGTTTTTT. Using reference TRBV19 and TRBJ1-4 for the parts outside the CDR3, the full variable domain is DGGITQSPKYLFRKEGQNVTLSCEQNLNHDAMYWYRQDPGQGLRLIYYSQIVNDFQKGDIAEGYSVSREKKESFPLTVTSAQKNPTAFYLCASSMGTGLRSTNEKLFFGSGTQLSVL.